The clone carrying this T cell receptor beta chain was recorded at least ten times. Its antigen remains unknown. Unmatched junction bases numbered 13, after V lost 6 bases and J lost 0 bases. CDR3 length equals 19 residues. Germline lookup yields CDR1 DFQATT and CDR2 SNEGSKA (reference sequence). The source of the sample is a study of T cell repertoires in cytomegalovirus infection. MiXCR, applied by TCRdb to the reads, yields one record per CDR3 protein. The table has around 300,000 distinct CDR3 sequences, roughly 25% seen once. The source was cultured PBMCs, collected from culture after CMV antigen stimulation. The origin of this receptor is a human donor in good health (CMV status not recorded). Some clones in this sample may be carry-over from other donors' samples. The chain joins TRBV20-1 to TRBJ1-6; 11 bases match TRBD1. CDR3 in amino acids: CSAKGGQGAGSSYNSPLHF. CDR3 bases: TGCAGTGCCAAAGGAGGACAGGGGGCGGGAAGCTCCTATAATTCACCCCTCCACTTT.